Listed below are T cell receptor beta chains from one sample, sequenced in a study of shared clonotypes between healthy human individuals. Method: immunoSEQ multiplex PCR; TCRdb's copy keeps in-frame clones and lacks some. The table lists around 1.4 million clones, approximately 98.5% of them singletons. Sequencing used naive CD4+ T cells sorted from blood. The receptors originated from a man aged 25 to 40 in good health. CDR3s include the opening cysteine and the closing phenylalanine or tryptophan. The order of the fields is CDR3 DNA, CDR3 protein, clone size, D gene, CDR3 length, J gene, V gene. D genes are given only for firm matches. Not every row has a clone size; where given, it reads once, few, many or a size class.

DNA: TGTGCCAGCTCACCCCTTACAACAGGGATTGGAGGCTCTGGGGCCAACGTCCTGACTTTC
CDR3: CASSPLTTGIGGSGANVLTF
size: -
D: -
length: 20
J: TRBJ2-6
V: TRBV18

DNA: TGCGCCAGCAGCGCCGACAGGATCTACACAGATACGCAGTATTTT
CDR3: CASSADRIYTDTQYF
size: -
D: -
length: 15
J: TRBJ2-3
V: TRBV5-1

DNA: TGTGCCAGCAGCGTAGATGAGGGGTGGTCCTACGAGCAGTACTTC
CDR3: CASSVDEGWSYEQYF
size: -
D: -
length: 15
J: TRBJ2-7
V: TRBV9

DNA: TGTGCCAGCAGTCTCCGACCCCCAGGACACTACCAAGAGACCCAGTACTTC
CDR3: CASSLRPPGHYQETQYF
size: -
D: -
length: 17
J: TRBJ2-5
V: TRBV28

DNA: TGTGCTAGTGGTTTGGTGACCACCGGGGAGCTGTTTTTT
CDR3: CASGLVTTGELFF
size: -
D: -
length: 13
J: TRBJ2-2
V: TRBV12-5

DNA: TGCGCCAGCAGCCAAGAAGCGCCGGGACTAGCGCCAGAGCAGTTCTTC
CDR3: CASSQEAPGLAPEQFF
size: -
D: TRBD2
length: 16
J: TRBJ2-1
V: TRBV4-1

DNA: TGTGCCAGCAGCTTAGTCCCTCAACGGACGGTGAACACTGAAGCTTTCTTT
CDR3: CASSLVPQRTVNTEAFF
size: -
D: -
length: 17
J: TRBJ1-1
V: TRBV7-9

DNA: TGTGCCAGCAGCACTCTAGCGGGAGTGGTTCCCGGGGAGCTGTTTTTT
CDR3: CASSTLAGVVPGELFF
size: -
D: TRBD2
length: 16
J: TRBJ2-2
V: TRBV7-9

DNA: TGTGCCAGTATGAACCTGGCGGGCATGAACACTGAAGCTTTCTTT
CDR3: CASMNLAGMNTEAFF
size: once
D: -
length: 15
J: TRBJ1-1
V: TRBV19

DNA: TGTGCCAGCAGTGATCGATCAGGAGAGGGCTACACCTTC
CDR3: CASSDRSGEGYTF
size: -
D: -
length: 13
J: TRBJ1-2
V: TRBV6-4

DNA: TGTGCCAGCAGCGCCGGACTAGCGGGAGGCCTTACCTACGAGCAGTACTTC
CDR3: CASSAGLAGGLTYEQYF
size: -
D: TRBD2
length: 17
J: TRBJ2-7
V: TRBV11-2

DNA: TGTGCCAGCAGCAACGCTCCACCTGGACGGCTCGAATCCTACGAGCAGTACTTC
CDR3: CASSNAPPGRLESYEQYF
size: -
D: -
length: 18
J: TRBJ2-7
V: TRBV21-1

DNA: TGCGCCAGCAGCTTAAACACAGATACGCAGTATTTT
CDR3: CASSLNTDTQYF
size: -
D: -
length: 12
J: TRBJ2-3
V: TRBV5-1

DNA: TGTGCCAGCAGCTTAGATCTAGCGGGAGCCCACAATGAGCAGTTCTTC
CDR3: CASSLDLAGAHNEQFF
size: -
D: TRBD2
length: 16
J: TRBJ2-1
V: TRBV7-2

DNA: TGCAGCGTTGCGCCTCAAGAGACCCAGTACTTC
CDR3: CSVAPQETQYF
size: -
D: -
length: 11
J: TRBJ2-5
V: TRBV29-1

DNA: TGTGCCAGCAGCCCGGGACAGGGGGCCGTCGTGACTGAAGCTTTCTTT
CDR3: CASSPGQGAVVTEAFF
size: -
D: TRBD1
length: 16
J: TRBJ1-1
V: TRBV7-9

DNA: TGTGCCAGCAGCTTGACAGGGTCGGCCACTGAAGCTTTCTTT
CDR3: CASSLTGSATEAFF
size: -
D: -
length: 14
J: TRBJ1-1
V: TRBV5-4

DNA: TGTGCCAGCTCACCAAGGCCGGGAGGGGTCACAGATACGCAGTATTTT
CDR3: CASSPRPGGVTDTQYF
size: -
D: TRBD2
length: 16
J: TRBJ2-3
V: TRBV18

DNA: TGTGCCAGCAGCTTATGGCGGGAGGCGGGAAATGAGCAGTTCTTC
CDR3: CASSLWREAGNEQFF
size: -
D: TRBD2
length: 15
J: TRBJ2-1
V: TRBV11-2

DNA: TGTGCCAGCGGGGATGGGACCGGGAGGGCCAACTACGAGCAGTACTTC
CDR3: CASGDGTGRANYEQYF
size: once
D: TRBD2
length: 16
J: TRBJ2-7
V: TRBV5-8

DNA: TGTGCCTGGAACGGGGGGCTGGAGACCCAGTACTTC
CDR3: CAWNGGLETQYF
size: -
D: -
length: 12
J: TRBJ2-5
V: TRBV30

DNA: TGTGCCAGCAGCTTGGGAACAGGGTACACCTACGAGCAGTACTTC
CDR3: CASSLGTGYTYEQYF
size: once
D: -
length: 15
J: TRBJ2-7
V: TRBV5-4

DNA: TGTGCCGCAATGAGGGACAGGAACACCGGGGAGCTGTTTTTT
CDR3: CAAMRDRNTGELFF
size: -
D: TRBD1
length: 14
J: TRBJ2-2
V: TRBV28

DNA: TGTGCCAGCAGCTATTACAATGAGCAGTTCTTC
CDR3: CASSYYNEQFF
size: once
D: -
length: 11
J: TRBJ2-1
V: TRBV7-9

DNA: TGCAGTGCTAGAGTAGGTCAGCCCCAGCATTTT
CDR3: CSARVGQPQHF
size: -
D: -
length: 11
J: TRBJ1-5
V: TRBV20-1

DNA: TGCAGCGTTGCCGTCAGGGGGCAGGGGAATCAGCCCCAGCATTTT
CDR3: CSVAVRGQGNQPQHF
size: -
D: TRBD1
length: 15
J: TRBJ1-5
V: TRBV29-1

DNA: TGTGCCAGCAGCAGACAGGGGGCGCGGGATTCTGAAGCTTTCTTT
CDR3: CASSRQGARDSEAFF
size: -
D: TRBD1
length: 15
J: TRBJ1-1
V: TRBV11-2

DNA: TGCGCCAGCAGCGAAACAGGCTGGGGTAATGAAAAACTGTTTTTT
CDR3: CASSETGWGNEKLFF
size: -
D: -
length: 15
J: TRBJ1-4
V: TRBV4-1